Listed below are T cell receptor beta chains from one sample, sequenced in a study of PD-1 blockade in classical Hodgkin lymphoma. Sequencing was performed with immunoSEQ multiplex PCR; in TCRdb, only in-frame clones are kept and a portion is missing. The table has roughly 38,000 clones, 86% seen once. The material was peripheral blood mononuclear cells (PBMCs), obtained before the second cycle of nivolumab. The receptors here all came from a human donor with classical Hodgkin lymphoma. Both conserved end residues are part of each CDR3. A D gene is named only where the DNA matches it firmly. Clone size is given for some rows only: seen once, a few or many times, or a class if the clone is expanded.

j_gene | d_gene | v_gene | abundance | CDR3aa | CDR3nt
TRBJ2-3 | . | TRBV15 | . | CATSRDRATSTDTQYF | TGTGCCACCAGCAGAGATCGGGCTACTAGCACAGATACGCAGTATTTT
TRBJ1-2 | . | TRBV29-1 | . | CSVEDRGYGYTF | TGCAGCGTTGAAGACAGGGGCTATGGCTACACCTTC
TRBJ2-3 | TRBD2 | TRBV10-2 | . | CATTSGGWADTQYF | TGCGCCACAACTAGCGGTGGTTGGGCAGATACGCAGTATTTT
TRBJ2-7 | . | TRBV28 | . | CASSLFNVGYEQYF | TGTGCCAGCAGTTTATTCAACGTAGGGTACGAGCAGTACTTC
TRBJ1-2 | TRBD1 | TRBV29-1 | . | CSGRTGGLDGYTF | TGCAGCGGGAGGACAGGCGGCCTAGACGGCTACACCTTC
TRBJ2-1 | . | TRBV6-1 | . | CASSEMASAPGEQFF | TGTGCCAGCAGTGAAATGGCTAGCGCCCCTGGTGAGCAGTTCTTC
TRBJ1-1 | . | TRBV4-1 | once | CASSPPGRDEAFF | TGCGCCAGCAGCCCCCCCGGCCGGGATGAAGCTTTCTTT
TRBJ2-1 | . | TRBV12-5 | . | CASGWGFEQFF | TGTGCTAGTGGTTGGGGGTTTGAGCAGTTCTTC
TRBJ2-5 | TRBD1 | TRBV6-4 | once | CASNGTDTQETQYF | TGTGCCAGCAATGGGACAGACACGCAAGAGACCCAGTACTTC
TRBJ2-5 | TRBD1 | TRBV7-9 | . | CASSLPGQAGETQYF | TGTGCCAGCAGCTTACCAGGACAGGCCGGGGAGACCCAGTACTTC
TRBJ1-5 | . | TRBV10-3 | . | CAISERFQGRSRGNQPQHF | TGTGCCATCAGTGAGAGGTTCCAGGGTAGGTCGAGGGGCAATCAGCCCCAGCATTTT
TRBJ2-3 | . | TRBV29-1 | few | CSVETVRGTDTQYF | TGCAGCGTTGAGACCGTACGGGGCACAGATACGCAGTATTTT
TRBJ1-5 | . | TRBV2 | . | CASSEVGIFSNQPQHF | TGTGCCAGCAGTGAAGTAGGGATCTTTAGCAATCAGCCCCAGCATTTT
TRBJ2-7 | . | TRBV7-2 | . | CASSFGRSYEQYF | TGTGCCAGCAGCTTCGGAAGGAGCTACGAGCAGTACTTC
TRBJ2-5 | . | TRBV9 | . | CASSVVDQAGTQYF | TGTGCCAGCAGCGTAGTTGACCAGGCTGGGACCCAGTACTTC
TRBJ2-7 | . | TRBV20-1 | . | CSASGYEQYF | TGCAGTGCTAGTGGCTACGAGCAGTACTTC
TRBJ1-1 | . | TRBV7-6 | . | CASSPPAFF | TGTGCCAGCAGCCCTCCAGCTTTCTTT
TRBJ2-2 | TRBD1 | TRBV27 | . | CASSTTGIPGELFF | TGTGCCAGCAGTACGACAGGGATCCCCGGGGAGCTGTTTTTT
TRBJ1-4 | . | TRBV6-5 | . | CASSLDSFNEKLFF | TGTGCCAGCAGTCTGGACAGCTTTAATGAAAAACTGTTTTTT
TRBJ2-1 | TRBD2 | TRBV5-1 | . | CASSQRLAGGSYNEQFF | TGCGCCAGCAGCCAACGACTAGCGGGGGGCTCCTACAATGAGCAGTTCTTC
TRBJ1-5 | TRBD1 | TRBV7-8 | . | CASSLETGFINQPQHF | TGTGCCAGCAGCTTAGAGACAGGGTTTATCAATCAGCCCCAGCATTTT
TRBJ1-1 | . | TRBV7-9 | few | CASTSSGGGNTEAFF | TGTGCCAGTACCTCGTCTGGGGGAGGGAACACTGAAGCTTTCTTT
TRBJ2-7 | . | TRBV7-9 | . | CASSSSGDSSYEQYF | TGTGCCAGCAGCTCGTCCGGTGACAGCTCCTACGAGCAGTACTTC
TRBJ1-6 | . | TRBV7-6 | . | CASSLEGRNSPLHF | TGTGCCAGCAGCTTAGAAGGGCGGAATTCACCCCTCCACTTT
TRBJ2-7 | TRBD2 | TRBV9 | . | CASSVGLAGNSYEQYF | TGTGCCAGCAGCGTAGGTCTAGCGGGGAACTCCTACGAGCAGTACTTC
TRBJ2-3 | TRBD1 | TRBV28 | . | CASSRRQGLRDTQYF | TGTGCCAGCAGTCGCAGACAGGGGCTAAGAGATACGCAGTATTTT